This T cell receptor (beta chain) derives from a study of CXCR3-negative and CXCR3-positive naive CD8 T cells. Overall study: A total of 110 million to 150 million TRB reads was generated, with about 1.5 +/- 0.3 million per library.

Libraries of TRB cDNA were made by 5' RACE and carried UMIs. TCRdb re-called the 5' RACE reads and catalogs CDR3 proteins one per entry, DNA excluded. There are some 40,000 distinct CDR3 sequences in the sample, with about 14% held by the top ten. CDR1 is DFQATT and CDR2 is SNEGSKA in the germline V gene (reference sequence). The CDR3 contains 13 residues. The chain couples TRBV20-1 to TRBJ1-1. Sequenced input: memory CD8+ T cells from blood. This receptor was obtained from a human donor in good health. Some clones in this sample may be carry-over from other donors' samples. CDR3 loop: CSARGNTDTEAFF.